A selection of T cell receptor beta chains follows, all from one sample in a study of blood T cell repertoires in COVID-19. Data came from immunoSEQ multiplex PCR; TCRdb stores just in-frame clones and leaves some out. The sample contains about 94,000 clones, roughly 87% of which appear only once. Sequenced input: peripheral blood. Receptor source: a woman aged 80 or over with acute or convalescent COVID-19. CDR3s include the opening cysteine and the closing phenylalanine or tryptophan. The D gene is left open where the match is weak. Clone size, where shown, is once, few, many, or a class for clones that have expanded.

abundance	d_gene	len	v_gene	j_gene	CDR3aa	CDR3nt
.	TRBD2	10	TRBV2	TRBJ2-1	CAAGREPQFF	TGTGCCGCCGGGAGGGAGCCCCAGTTCTTC
.	.	13	TRBV7-3	TRBJ2-1	CASSLLGPNEQFF	TGTGCCAGCAGCCTACTAGGCCCCAATGAGCAGTTCTTC
.	TRBD1	15	TRBV18	TRBJ1-6	CASSHRGGNNSPLHF	TGTGCCAGCTCACACAGGGGTGGCAATAATTCACCCCTCCACTTT
.	TRBD1	13	TRBV5-8	TRBJ1-2	CASSPGTASGYTF	TGTGCCAGCAGCCCCGGGACAGCCTCTGGCTACACCTTC
.	.	16	TRBV5-1	TRBJ2-2	CASSLTGRERTGELFF	TGCGCCAGCAGCTTGACAGGGCGGGAGAGAACCGGGGAGCTGTTTTTT
.	.	12	TRBV5-6	TRBJ1-1	CASSLVSTEAFF	TGTGCCAGCAGCTTGGTGTCAACTGAAGCTTTCTTT
few	.	11	TRBV20-1	TRBJ1-1	CSARESLEAFF	TGCAGTGCTAGAGAATCCCTTGAAGCTTTCTTT
.	TRBD2	13	TRBV2	TRBJ2-5	CASTRTREETQYF	TGTGCCAGCACCAGGACTAGGGAAGAGACCCAGTACTTC
.	TRBD2	14	TRBV27	TRBJ2-7	CASSLRAGAYEQYF	TGTGCCAGCAGTTTACGGGCGGGGGCCTACGAGCAGTACTTC
.	.	16	TRBV5-1	TRBJ1-3	CASSLNGHLSGNTIYF	TGCGCCAGCAGCTTGAATGGACACCTTTCTGGAAACACCATATATTTT
.	TRBD2	15	TRBV7-9	TRBJ2-1	CASSSMGRGSFAQFF	TGTGCCAGCAGCTCAATGGGTCGCGGGAGCTTCGCGCAGTTCTTC
.	TRBD1	14	TRBV5-4	TRBJ1-1	CASSVGTGDTEAFF	TGTGCCAGCAGCGTTGGGACAGGGGACACTGAAGCTTTCTTT
.	TRBD2	15	TRBV6-4	TRBJ2-1	CASSDSLTGGDEQFF	TGTGCCAGCAGTGACTCCCTTACGGGGGGGGATGAGCAGTTCTTC
.	TRBD1	15	TRBV5-4	TRBJ2-1	CASSVGDRGLNEQFF	TGTGCCAGCAGCGTAGGGGACAGGGGGCTCAATGAGCAGTTCTTC
few	.	14	TRBV6-2/TRBV6-3	TRBJ1-2	CASSYSQGHYGYTF	TGTGCCAGCAGTTACTCGCAGGGCCACTATGGCTACACCTTC
.	.	14	TRBV19	TRBJ1-1	CASSIRGLNTEAFF	TGTGCCAGTAGTATCCGGGGGTTAAACACTGAAGCTTTCTTT
.	.	11	TRBV24-1	TRBJ1-1	CATLRENEAFF	TGTGCCACTCTGAGGGAAAACGAAGCTTTCTTT
.	TRBD1	12	TRBV29-1	TRBJ1-1	CSVRDSNTEAFF	TGCAGCGTCCGGGACAGTAACACTGAAGCTTTCTTT
.	.	18	TRBV15	TRBJ2-3	CATSRDGVGGGLTDTQYF	TGTGCCACCAGCAGAGACGGGGTCGGCGGGGGCCTCACAGATACGCAGTATTTT
.	.	11	TRBV20-1	TRBJ2-3	CSGNLADTQYF	TGCAGTGGGAACCTAGCAGATACGCAGTATTTT
once	TRBD1	18	TRBV18	TRBJ1-1	CASSPSTGRTGWNTEAFF	TGTGCCAGCTCACCCTCGACAGGGAGGACAGGATGGAACACTGAAGCTTTCTTT
.	TRBD1	14	TRBV7-2	TRBJ2-7	CASSLETGGYEQYF	TGTGCCAGCAGCTTAGAGACAGGGGGATACGAGCAGTACTTC
.	.	14	TRBV2	TRBJ1-5	CASRRRSSNQPQHF	TGTGCCAGCCGTCGAAGGAGCAGCAATCAGCCCCAGCATTTT
.	.	14	TRBV19	TRBJ1-6	CASSTGINNSPLHF	TGTGCCAGTAGCACCGGGATTAATAATTCACCCCTCCACTTT
.	.	14	TRBV7-3	TRBJ2-3	CASSLNSPPDTQYF	TGTGCCAGCAGCTTAAACTCCCCCCCGGATACGCAGTATTTT
.	TRBD1	13	TRBV19	TRBJ2-5	CASSVDRGETQYF	TGTGCCAGTAGCGTAGACAGGGGGGAGACCCAGTACTTC
.	.	14	TRBV5-6	TRBJ2-2	CASTDRTVPGELFF	TGTGCCAGCACCGACCGGACAGTCCCCGGGGAGCTGTTTTTT
.	.	14	TRBV5-1	TRBJ1-3	CASSLEGSGNTIYF	TGCGCCAGCAGCTTGGAGGGGTCAGGAAACACCATATATTTT
.	TRBD1	15	TRBV2	TRBJ2-2	CASSDRGRNTGELFF	TGTGCCAGCAGTGACAGGGGGCGAAACACCGGGGAGCTGTTTTTT
.	.	15	TRBV3-1/TRBV3-2	TRBJ2-3	CASRTTGDRTDTQYF	TGTGCCAGCAGAACGACAGGAGATCGCACAGATACGCAGTATTTT
.	TRBD2	16	TRBV2	TRBJ2-3	CASSQGLAGSTDTQYF	TGTGCCAGCAGCCAGGGACTAGCGGGATCCACAGATACGCAGTATTTT
.	TRBD2	15	TRBV6-5	TRBJ2-3	CASTNGGYGTDTQYF	TGTGCCAGCACCAACGGGGGGTATGGGACAGATACGCAGTATTTT
.	TRBD2	16	TRBV4-2	TRBJ2-2	CASSPQLAGNTGELFF	TGTGCCAGCAGCCCTCAACTAGCGGGGAACACCGGGGAGCTGTTTTTT
.	TRBD1	13	TRBV9	TRBJ2-1	CASSVEGTGKIIF	TGTGCCAGCAGCGTAGAGGGGACAGGGAAAATTATCTTC
.	.	13	TRBV5-1	TRBJ2-1	CASSFRTDNEQFF	TGCGCCAGCAGCTTTAGGACAGACAATGAGCAGTTCTTC
.	.	12	TRBV6-5	TRBJ1-3	CASRSSGNTIYF	TGTGCCAGCAGGAGCTCTGGAAACACCATATATTTT
.	.	13	TRBV7-2	TRBJ1-1	CASSFSRNTEAFF	TGTGCCAGCAGCTTCTCGCGGAACACTGAAGCTTTCTTT
.	.	15	TRBV7-2	TRBJ2-7	CASSLGQQGPYEQYF	TGTGCCAGCAGCTTAGGGCAGCAGGGTCCCTACGAGCAGTACTTC
few	TRBD2	14	TRBV9	TRBJ2-5	CASSVGTSGETQYF	TGTGCCAGCAGCGTGGGGACTAGCGGGGAGACCCAGTACTTC
.	.	12	TRBV19	TRBJ2-7	CASSSGSYEQYF	TGTGCCAGTAGTTCGGGGTCCTACGAGCAGTACTTC
.	.	13	TRBV27	TRBJ1-2	CASSFSGSVRYTF	TGTGCCAGCAGTTTTTCCGGGTCCGTACGCTACACCTTC
.	TRBD2	13	TRBV11-2	TRBJ2-1	CASRAGSYNEQFF	TGTGCCAGTCGAGCGGGGTCCTACAATGAGCAGTTCTTC
.	TRBD2	16	TRBV10-3	TRBJ2-3	CAISESSGGITDTQYF	TGTGCCATCAGTGAGTCTAGCGGGGGGATCACAGATACGCAGTATTTT
.	TRBD2	19	TRBV4-1	TRBJ2-3	CASSLKNSGTSGITDTQYF	TGCGCCAGCAGCCTGAAAAATTCTGGGACTAGCGGGATCACAGATACGCAGTATTTT
.	TRBD1	18	TRBV19	TRBJ1-1	CASSPRGDRVSMNTEAFF	TGTGCCAGTAGTCCCCGCGGGGACAGGGTGTCGATGAACACTGAAGCTTTCTTT
.	.	16	TRBV6-6	TRBJ1-5	CASSPPGHPGNQPQHF	TGTGCCAGCAGTCCTCCGGGACACCCTGGGAATCAGCCCCAGCATTTT